This TCR beta chain was obtained from a study of beta chain features in type 1 diabetes. The study's findings and limits: TCRB CDR3s from Type 1 diabetes patients were moderately but significantly shorter in all four CD4+ subsets.

The CDR3 is 14 residues long. The V gene end was trimmed by 5 bases and the J gene end by 4 bases; junction bases not matched to a gene: 6. The germline gives CDR1 LNHDA, CDR2 SQIVND (reference sequence). A word on this clone: The target antigen is unknown.

Sequencing targeted expressed TCRB transcripts, as all isolated RNA had been reverse transcribed. The protocol was immunoSEQ multiplex PCR, while the TCRdb copy is restricted to in-frame clones and leaves out a portion. This table holds a few hundred thousand clones, about 15% found once. A sort by CD45RO/CCR7/CD25/CD127/CD95/CD27 yielded CD4+ naive, central memory, regulatory and stem cell-like memory cells. The V gene is TRBV19, the J gene TRBJ2-7; 9 bases agree with TRBD1. This clonotype was obtained from a man in his thirties or forties with type 1 diabetes. Input material: naive CD4+ T cells from blood. The CDR3 reads CASSRRDRAYEQYF. The CDR3 DNA follows: TGTGCCAGTAGTCGCCGGGACAGGGCTTACGAGCAGTACTTC.